Listed below are T cell receptor beta chains from one sample, sequenced in a study of sequential checkpoint blockade in melanoma. Assay used: immunoSEQ multiplex PCR; TCRdb lists only in-frame clones, some missing. The table shows around 21,000 clones, with roughly four fifths occurring only once. Specimen: CD8+ T cells sorted from blood (inferred from file names), collected from a patient given nivolumab and ipilimumab in sequence. These receptors were obtained from a human donor with melanoma. CDR3s include the opening cysteine and the closing phenylalanine or tryptophan. D genes are given only for firm matches. Some rows mark clone size as missing; the rest say once, few, many or name a class of expanded clone.

cdr3_nt	cdr3_aa	v_call	j_call	d_call	clone_size
TGTGCCAGTAGTACAACGGGGGGCCCCTATAATGAGCAGTTCTTC	CASSTTGGPYNEQFF	TRBV19	TRBJ2-1	.	.
TGTGCCAGCAGTCCACTAGCGGGGGGGGATAAAGAGACCCAGTACTTC	CASSPLAGGDKETQYF	TRBV28	TRBJ2-5	TRBD2	.
TGCGCCAGCAGCCAAGATGGGGAGGGTGGGGGTTCACCCCTCCACTTT	CASSQDGEGGGSPLHF	TRBV5-8	TRBJ1-6	.	.
TGTGCCAGCAGTGAATACGGACAGGGCGGTTACGAGCAGTACTTC	CASSEYGQGGYEQYF	TRBV25-1	TRBJ2-7	TRBD1	once
TGTGCCAGCAGTTTGTGGGGAGAGAACACCGGGGAGCTGTTTTTT	CASSLWGENTGELFF	TRBV27	TRBJ2-2	.	.
TGTGCCAGCAGCCCCGACAGGGTCAGAACTAATGAAAAACTGTTTTTT	CASSPDRVRTNEKLFF	TRBV11-2	TRBJ1-4	TRBD1	.
TGTGCCAGCAGCCCTGTTTGGGGGCGGAACACCGGGGAGCTGTTTTTT	CASSPVWGRNTGELFF	TRBV2	TRBJ2-2	.	.
TGTGCCAGCAGCTTAGGAGGGGGCAGGGTTCAGCCCCAGCATTTT	CASSLGGGRVQPQHF	TRBV7-9	TRBJ1-5	TRBD1	few
TGTGCCAGCAGCCAAGATACAACTGGGTCTGGCGGTGGCTACACCTTC	CASSQDTTGSGGGYTF	TRBV14	TRBJ1-2	.	.
TGTGCCAGCAGCGTACAGGCAGGGGCCTACGAGCAGTACTTC	CASSVQAGAYEQYF	TRBV9	TRBJ2-7	.	.
TGTGCCAGCAGTTTACGTTCCCGGTACGAGCAGTACTTC	CASSLRSRYEQYF	TRBV27	TRBJ2-7	.	.
TGTGCCAGCAGCGTAGTGGGGGGCTCCTACAATGAGCAGTTCTTC	CASSVVGGSYNEQFF	TRBV9	TRBJ2-1	.	.
TGTGCCAGCAGTAATTCAGGGGGCCTCTATGGCTACACCTTC	CASSNSGGLYGYTF	TRBV7-8	TRBJ1-2	TRBD1	.
TGTGCCAGTAGTCCCCTGCTTGGGTCGGGCGGGGAGCTGTTTTTT	CASSPLLGSGGELFF	TRBV19	TRBJ2-2	.	.
TGTGCCAGCAGCGCCCCTTGGGGGAATAGGGGGATGGACAATGAGCAGTTCTTC	CASSAPWGNRGMDNEQFF	TRBV9	TRBJ2-1	.	.
TGTGCCAGCAGCGTAGAAGGACAGCCCGTCTACGAGCAGTACTTC	CASSVEGQPVYEQYF	TRBV9	TRBJ2-7	.	.
TGTGCCAGCAGCTTGGGTACCGGGTACGAAGCTTTCTTT	CASSLGTGYEAFF	TRBV11-3	TRBJ1-1	.	.
TGTGCCAGCAGTGCCGGGAGACAGGGTGTATATATCTATGGCTACACCTTC	CASSAGRQGVYIYGYTF	TRBV28	TRBJ1-2	TRBD1	.
TGCGCCAGCAGCCAAGAGTCAGGGCCCCAGTACTTC	CASSQESGPQYF	TRBV4-3	TRBJ2-5	.	once
TGCGCCAGCAGCTTGGCCCTTGGACAGGGGGCGGGCGAGCAGTACTTC	CASSLALGQGAGEQYF	TRBV5-1	TRBJ2-7	TRBD1	.
TGTGCCAGTAGTGTCGCACGCCCGTATCAGGACAGGGGGCACAACAATCAGCCCCAGCATTTT	CASSVARPYQDRGHNNQPQHF	TRBV19	TRBJ1-5	TRBD1	.
TGTGCCAGCAGCTTAGACCTTGACAGTATGGGGGCCAACGTCCTGACTTTC	CASSLDLDSMGANVLTF	TRBV7-8	TRBJ2-6	.	.
TGTGCCAGCAGCGGAGGGCCTGGCAATCAGCCCCAGCATTTT	CASSGGPGNQPQHF	TRBV9	TRBJ1-5	.	.
TGTGCCAGCACATACTACAGGGGGCCTTCGGCGAGCCAACCGCCAGACACTGAAGCTTTCTTT	CASTYYRGPSASQPPDTEAFF	TRBV28	TRBJ1-1	TRBD1	.
TGTGCCAGCAGTTTAGAGGGGGCCCCCCTGGGGTACCAAGAGACCCAGTACTTC	CASSLEGAPLGYQETQYF	TRBV28	TRBJ2-5	TRBD1	medium-sized
TGTGCCAGCAGTCTCCGGGACTACCGTCTGGGAGAGCAGTACTTC	CASSLRDYRLGEQYF	TRBV28	TRBJ2-7	TRBD2	.
TGTGCCAGCAGCCAAGCTAGATACAATGAGCAGTTCTTC	CASSQARYNEQFF	TRBV14	TRBJ2-1	.	once
TGTGCCAGCAGCGCAGGCAGTGGGTACGAGCAGTACTTC	CASSAGSGYEQYF	TRBV9	TRBJ2-7	.	.
TGTGCCAGCAGCCAAGGCACAGGGGGCAGGGAGACCCAGTACTTC	CASSQGTGGRETQYF	TRBV7-9	TRBJ2-5	TRBD1	.
TGTGCCAGCAGTTTGGGTAGCTCGCCAAAGACCCAGTACTTC	CASSLGSSPKTQYF	TRBV2	TRBJ2-5	.	few
TGCGCCAGCAGCCAAGATGGGTCAGGGGGTGCCCCGGGGGGCTACACCTTC	CASSQDGSGGAPGGYTF	TRBV4-3	TRBJ1-2	TRBD1	.
TGCAGCGTTGAAGGAATCTCGGGACATCCTCGCTCCTACGAGCAGTACTTC	CSVEGISGHPRSYEQYF	TRBV29-1	TRBJ2-7	.	.
TGTGCCAGCAGTTTTGAGACAGATGGGGATTCACCCCTCCACTTT	CASSFETDGDSPLHF	TRBV6-5	TRBJ1-6	.	once
TGTGCCAGCAGCTCGGGACTAGCGCGGCACGAGCAGTACTTC	CASSSGLARHEQYF	TRBV5-8	TRBJ2-7	TRBD2	once
TGTGCCAGCAGCTTAGTGGGACAGGATTACAATGAGCAGTTCTTC	CASSLVGQDYNEQFF	TRBV7-2	TRBJ2-1	TRBD1	.